The present T cell receptor (beta chain) was sequenced within a study of blood T cell repertoires in COVID-19. Trimming left V 3 bases short and J 2 bases short, with 14 bases between. This CDR3 region has 15 residues. Looked up from germline, CDR1 is MDHEN and CDR2 is SYDVKM. Original handling: For nucleated cells, counts were estimated from reference gene primer amplification. Using immunoSEQ multiplex PCR, the repertoire was profiled, and TCRdb retains in-frame clones only, with some absent. The D gene and trimming were derived from the DNA, and the V and J assignments and clone size from that table. The top ten hold approximately 2.9% of the sample, which has around 250,000 clones, approximately 89% seen once.

The TCR was taken from a man aged 35-49 years who had been exposed to COVID-19. Sequences were obtained from PBMCs or T cells enriched from blood (not recorded which). This chain links TRBV28 with TRBJ2-7; tentative D call: TRBD2 (7 bases). In DNA form, the CDR3 reads TGTGCCAGCAGTTTGTGGGGGGGGCATACCTACGAGCAGTACTTC. Its translation: CASSLWGGHTYEQYF.